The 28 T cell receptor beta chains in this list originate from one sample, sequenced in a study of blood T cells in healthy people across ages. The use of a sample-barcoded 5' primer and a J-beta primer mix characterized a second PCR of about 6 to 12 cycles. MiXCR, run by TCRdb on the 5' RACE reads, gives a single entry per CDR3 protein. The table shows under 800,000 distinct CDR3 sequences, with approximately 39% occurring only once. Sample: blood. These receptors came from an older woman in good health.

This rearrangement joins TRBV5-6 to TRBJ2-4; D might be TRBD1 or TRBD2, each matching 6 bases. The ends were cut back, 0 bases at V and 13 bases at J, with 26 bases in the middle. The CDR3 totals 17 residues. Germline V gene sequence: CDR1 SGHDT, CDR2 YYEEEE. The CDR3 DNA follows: TGTGCCAGCAGCTTGGGTATGGGGGGCCGCTCCTACAATGAGCAGTACTTC. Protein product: CASSLGMGGRSYNEQYF.

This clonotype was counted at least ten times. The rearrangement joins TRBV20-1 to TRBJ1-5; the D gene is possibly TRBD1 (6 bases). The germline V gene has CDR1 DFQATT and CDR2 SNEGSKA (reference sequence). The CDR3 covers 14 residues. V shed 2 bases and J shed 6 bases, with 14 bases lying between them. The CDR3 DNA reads TGCAGTGCTAGAAAGGGGCCAGGGGTTCAGCCCCAGCATTTT. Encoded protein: CSARKGPGVQPQHF.

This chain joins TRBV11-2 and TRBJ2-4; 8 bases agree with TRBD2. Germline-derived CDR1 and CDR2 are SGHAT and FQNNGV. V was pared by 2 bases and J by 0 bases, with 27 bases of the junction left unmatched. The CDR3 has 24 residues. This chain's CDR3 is CASSLRVFSSSIAGIVLAKNIQYF. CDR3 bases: TGTGCCAGCAGCTTACGGGTGTTCTCCAGCTCCATAGCGGGAATAGTCCTAGCCAAAAACATTCAGTACTTC. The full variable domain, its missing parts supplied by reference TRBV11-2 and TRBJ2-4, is EAGVAQSPRYKIIEKRQSVAFWCNPISGHATLYWYQQILGQGPKLLIQFQNNGVVDDSQLPKDRFSAERLKGVDSTLKIQPAKLEDSAVYLCASSLRVFSSSIAGIVLAKNIQYFGAGTRLSVL.

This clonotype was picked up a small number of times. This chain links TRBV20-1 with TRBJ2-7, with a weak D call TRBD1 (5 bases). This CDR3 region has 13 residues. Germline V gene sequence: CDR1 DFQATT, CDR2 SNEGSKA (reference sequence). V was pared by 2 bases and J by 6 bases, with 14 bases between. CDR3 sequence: CSARRGSQGEQYF. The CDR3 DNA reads TGCAGTGCTAGACGCGGAAGTCAGGGCGAGCAGTACTTC.

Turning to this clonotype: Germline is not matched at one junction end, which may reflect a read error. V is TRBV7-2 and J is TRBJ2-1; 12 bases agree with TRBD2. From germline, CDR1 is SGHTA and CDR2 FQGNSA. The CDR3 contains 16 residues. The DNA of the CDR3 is TGTGCCTGCAGCTTTAACCGGACTAGCGGGAACAATGAGCAGTTCTTC. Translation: CACSFNRTSGNNEQFF. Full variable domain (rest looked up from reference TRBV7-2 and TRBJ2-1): GAGVSQSPSNKVTEKGKDVELRCDPISGHTALYWYRQSLGQGLEFLIYFQGNSAPDKSGLPSDRFSAERTGGSVSTLTIQRTQQEDSAVYLCACSFNRTSGNNEQFFGPGTRLTVL.

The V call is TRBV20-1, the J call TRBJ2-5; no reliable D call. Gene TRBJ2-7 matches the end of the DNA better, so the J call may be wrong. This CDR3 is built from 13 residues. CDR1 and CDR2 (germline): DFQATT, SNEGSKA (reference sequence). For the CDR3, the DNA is TGCAGTGCTAGCCTTAGGCAGAACTACGAGCAGTACTTC. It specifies CSASLRQNYEQYF.

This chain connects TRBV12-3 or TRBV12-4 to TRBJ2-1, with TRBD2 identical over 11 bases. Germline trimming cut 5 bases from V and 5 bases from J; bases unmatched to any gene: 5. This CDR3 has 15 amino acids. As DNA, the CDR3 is TGTGCCAGCAGTCAGACTAGCGGGACCCACAATGAGCAGTTCTTC. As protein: CASSQTSGTHNEQFF.

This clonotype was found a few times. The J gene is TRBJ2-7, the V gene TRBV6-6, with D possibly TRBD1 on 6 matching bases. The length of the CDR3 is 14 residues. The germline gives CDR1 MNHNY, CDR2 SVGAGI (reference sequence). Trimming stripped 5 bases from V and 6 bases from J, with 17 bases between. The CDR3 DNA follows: TGTGCCAGCAGTACAGGGCTCCCAAACGGCGAGCAGTACTTC. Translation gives CASSTGLPNGEQYF.

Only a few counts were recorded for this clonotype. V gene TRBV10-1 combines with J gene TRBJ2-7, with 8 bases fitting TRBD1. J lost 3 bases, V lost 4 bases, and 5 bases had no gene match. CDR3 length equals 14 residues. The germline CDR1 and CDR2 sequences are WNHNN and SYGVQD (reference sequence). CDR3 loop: CASSAGQGHYEQYF. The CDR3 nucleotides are TGCGCCAGCAGTGCTGGACAGGGTCACTACGAGCAGTACTTC.

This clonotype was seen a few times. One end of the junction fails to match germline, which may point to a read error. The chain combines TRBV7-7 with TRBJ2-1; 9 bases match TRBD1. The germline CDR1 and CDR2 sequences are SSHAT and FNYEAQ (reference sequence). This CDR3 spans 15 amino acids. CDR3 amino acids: CASSLGMGQGNEQFF. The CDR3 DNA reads TGTGCTAGCAGCTTGGGTATGGGACAGGGCAATGAGCAGTTCTTC.

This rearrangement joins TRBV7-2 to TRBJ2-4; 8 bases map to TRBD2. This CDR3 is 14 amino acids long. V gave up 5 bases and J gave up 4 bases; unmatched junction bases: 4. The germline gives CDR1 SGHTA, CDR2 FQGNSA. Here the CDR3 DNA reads TGTGCCAGCAGCCTACTAGCGGTTAAAAACATTCAGTACTTC. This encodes CASSLLAVKNIQYF.

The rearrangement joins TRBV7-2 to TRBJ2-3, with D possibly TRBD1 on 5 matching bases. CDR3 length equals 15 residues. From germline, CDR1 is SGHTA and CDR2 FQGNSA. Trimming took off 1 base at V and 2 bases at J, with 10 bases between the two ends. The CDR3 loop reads CASSLGGHNTDTQYF. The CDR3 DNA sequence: TGTGCCAGCAGCTTAGGAGGACATAACACAGATACGCAGTATTTT.

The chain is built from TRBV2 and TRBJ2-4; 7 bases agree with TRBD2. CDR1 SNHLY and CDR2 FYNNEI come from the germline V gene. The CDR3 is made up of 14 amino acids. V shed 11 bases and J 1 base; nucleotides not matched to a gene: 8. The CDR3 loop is CAAGETEAKNIQYF. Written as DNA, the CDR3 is TGTGCCGCGGGGGAAACTGAGGCCAAAAACATTCAGTACTTC.

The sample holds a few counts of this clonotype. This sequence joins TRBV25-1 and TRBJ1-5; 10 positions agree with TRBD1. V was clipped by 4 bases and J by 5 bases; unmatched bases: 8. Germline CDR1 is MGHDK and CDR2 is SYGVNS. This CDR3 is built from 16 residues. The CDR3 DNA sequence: TGTGCCAGCAGTGGCGAGACAGGGGGCCTGGATCAGCCCCAGCATTTT. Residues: CASSGETGGLDQPQHF.

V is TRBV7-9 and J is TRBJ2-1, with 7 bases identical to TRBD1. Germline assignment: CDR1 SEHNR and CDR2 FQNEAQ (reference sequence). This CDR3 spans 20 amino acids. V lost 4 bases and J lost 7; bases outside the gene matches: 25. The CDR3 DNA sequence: TGTGCCAGCAGCTCCACCAGTACAGGGGCCCGCACTGCCGATCGTAATGAGCAGTTCTTC. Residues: CASSSTSTGARTADRNEQFF.

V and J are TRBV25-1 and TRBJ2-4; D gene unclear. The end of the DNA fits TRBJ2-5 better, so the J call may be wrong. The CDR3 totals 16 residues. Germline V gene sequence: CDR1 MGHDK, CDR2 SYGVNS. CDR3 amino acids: CASSEYIVAFRETQYF. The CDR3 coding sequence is TGTGCCAGCAGTGAATATATAGTTGCTTTTAGGGAGACCCAGTACTTC.

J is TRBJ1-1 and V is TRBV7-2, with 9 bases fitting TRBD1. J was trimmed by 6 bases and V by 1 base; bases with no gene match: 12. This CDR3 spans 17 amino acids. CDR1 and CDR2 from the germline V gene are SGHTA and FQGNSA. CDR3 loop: CASSLVGQGHRGAEAFF. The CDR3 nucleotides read TGTGCCAGCAGCTTAGTAGGACAGGGGCACAGGGGCGCTGAAGCTTTCTTT.

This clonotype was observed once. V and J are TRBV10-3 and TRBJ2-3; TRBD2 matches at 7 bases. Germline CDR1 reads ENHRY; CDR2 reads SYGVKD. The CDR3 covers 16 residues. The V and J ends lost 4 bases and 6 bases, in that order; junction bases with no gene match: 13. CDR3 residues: CAISGPTAGSPDTQYF. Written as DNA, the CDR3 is TGTGCCATCAGTGGGCCCACAGCGGGGTCCCCGGATACGCAGTATTTT.

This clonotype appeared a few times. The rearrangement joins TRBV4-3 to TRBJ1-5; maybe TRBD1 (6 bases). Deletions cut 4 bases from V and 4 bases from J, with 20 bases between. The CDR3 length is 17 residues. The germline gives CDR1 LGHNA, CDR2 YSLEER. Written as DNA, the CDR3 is TGCGCCAGCAGCCGCGCCTACTTCGGGGGGCATAATCAGCCCCAGCATTTT. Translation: CASSRAYFGGHNQPQHF.

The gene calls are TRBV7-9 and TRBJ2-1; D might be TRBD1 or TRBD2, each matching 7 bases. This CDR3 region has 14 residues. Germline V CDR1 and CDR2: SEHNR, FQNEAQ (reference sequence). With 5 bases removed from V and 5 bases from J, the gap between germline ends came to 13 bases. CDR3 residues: CASSEQGRDNEQFF. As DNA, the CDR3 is TGTGCCAGCAGCGAACAGGGGAGGGACAATGAGCAGTTCTTC.

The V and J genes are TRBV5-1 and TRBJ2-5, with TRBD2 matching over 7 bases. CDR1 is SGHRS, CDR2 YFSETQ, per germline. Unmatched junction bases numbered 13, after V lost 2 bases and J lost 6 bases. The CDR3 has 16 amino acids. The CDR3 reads CASSFMAGETQQTQYF. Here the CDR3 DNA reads TGCGCCAGCAGCTTCATGGCGGGAGAGACGCAACAGACCCAGTACTTC.

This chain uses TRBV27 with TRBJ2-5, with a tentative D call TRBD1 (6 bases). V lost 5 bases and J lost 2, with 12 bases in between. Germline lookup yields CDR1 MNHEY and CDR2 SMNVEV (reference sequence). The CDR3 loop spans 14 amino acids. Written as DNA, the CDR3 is TGTGCCAGCAGTGTACAGGGTAGGCAAGAGACCCAGTACTTC. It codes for CASSVQGRQETQYF.

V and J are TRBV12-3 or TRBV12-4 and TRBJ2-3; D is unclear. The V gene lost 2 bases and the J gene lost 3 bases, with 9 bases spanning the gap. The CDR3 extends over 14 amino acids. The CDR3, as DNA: TGTGCCAGCAGTTTAAATAGGGCGACAGATACGCAGTATTTT. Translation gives CASSLNRATDTQYF.

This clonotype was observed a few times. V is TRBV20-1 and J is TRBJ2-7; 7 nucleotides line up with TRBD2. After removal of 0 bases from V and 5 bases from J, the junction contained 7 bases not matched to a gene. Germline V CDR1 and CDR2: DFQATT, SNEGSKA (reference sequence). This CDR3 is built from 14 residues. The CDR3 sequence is CSARDALGGDEQYF. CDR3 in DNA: TGCAGTGCTAGAGATGCCCTTGGGGGGGACGAGCAGTACTTC.

Here the CDR3 reads CASSYLIQAGVLTF. As DNA, the CDR3 is TGTGCCAGCAGTTACTTGATCCAGGCTGGCGTCCTGACTTTC. The rearrangement joins TRBV6-5 to TRBJ2-6; D is ambiguous. The germline CDR1 and CDR2 sequences are MNHEY and SVGAGI. V was clipped by 1 base and J by 12 bases, with 13 bases between them. The CDR3 runs 14 residues.

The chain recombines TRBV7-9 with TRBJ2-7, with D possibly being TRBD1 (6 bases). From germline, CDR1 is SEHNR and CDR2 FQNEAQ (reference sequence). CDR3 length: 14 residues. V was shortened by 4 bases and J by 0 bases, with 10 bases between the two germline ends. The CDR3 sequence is CASSSRDNSYEQYF. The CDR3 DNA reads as TGTGCCAGCAGCTCTCGGGACAACTCCTACGAGCAGTACTTC. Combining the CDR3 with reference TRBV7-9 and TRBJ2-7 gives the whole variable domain DTGVSQNPRHKITKRGQNVTFRCDPISEHNRLYWYRQTLGQGPEFLTYFQNEAQLEKSRLLSDRFSAERPKGSFSTLEIQRTEQGDSAMYLCASSSRDNSYEQYFGPGTRLTVT.

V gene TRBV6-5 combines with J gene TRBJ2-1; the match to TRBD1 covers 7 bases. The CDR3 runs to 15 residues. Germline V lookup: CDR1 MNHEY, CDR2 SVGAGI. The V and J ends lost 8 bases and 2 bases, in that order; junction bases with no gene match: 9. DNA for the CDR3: TGTGCCAGCGGGCCGACAGGGATGCCCTACAATGAGCAGTTCTTC. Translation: CASGPTGMPYNEQFF.

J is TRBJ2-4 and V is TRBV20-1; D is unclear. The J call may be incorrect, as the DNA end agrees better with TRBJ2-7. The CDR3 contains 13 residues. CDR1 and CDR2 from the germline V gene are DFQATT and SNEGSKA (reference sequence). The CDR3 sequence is CSARDPETYEQYF. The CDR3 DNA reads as TGCAGTGCTAGAGACCCGGAAACCTACGAGCAGTACTTC.